The 17 T cell receptor beta chains presented below share a single source sample, sequenced in a study of spatial heterogeneity in lung cancer (dated by TCRdb to between 2019 and 2020). Read against the paper, the sample's time point label means: sample taken at primary tumor resection. The investigation overall reported the following: The tumor nonsynonymous mutation count correlated with the number of expanded intratumoral alpha and beta TCRs.

No antigen has been identified for these receptors. The protocol used for the library was 5' RACE. Sequencer: NextSeq 500. TCRdb trimmed public reads at Q25 via fastp, called clones via MiXCR and kept in-frame beta chains. Rows with one shared CDR3 protein collapse into an entry with the most common genes and DNA. The sample yields 10,000 or so distinct CDR3 sequences; approximately 8.2% were counted once. The top ten hold around 25% of the sample. The specimen was lung tumor tissue, collected at surgery. These receptors all come from a male donor with early-stage non-small cell lung cancer.

This clonotype was recorded many times. The chain is built from TRBV2 and TRBJ2-3, with D perhaps matching TRBD1 (5 bases). Trimming cost V 1 base and J 4 bases, with 9 bases left between them. Germline V lookup: CDR1 SNHLY, CDR2 FYNNEI. The CDR3 has 14 residues. In DNA, the CDR3 is TGTGCCAGCAGTGAAGGTCAGGGTGCAGATACGCAGTATTTT. Encoded protein: CASSEGQGADTQYF.

This clonotype was picked up many times. This chain joins TRBV12-3 or TRBV12-4 and TRBJ2-7; the D gene is possibly TRBD1 (6 bases). The CDR3 spans 14 residues. Trimming cost V 5 bases and J 5 bases, with 16 bases left between them. The CDR3 coding sequence is TGTGCCAGCAGTCCACGGGGACATTGGGACGAGCAGTACTTC. This translates into CASSPRGHWDEQYF.

J is TRBJ2-2 and V is TRBV19, with unresolved D. This CDR3 is 15 amino acids long. Trimming stripped 0 bases from V and 4 bases from J, with 9 bases between. Germline V gene data show CDR1 as LNHDA and CDR2 as SQIVND (reference sequence). The CDR3 region is CASSIERATTGELFF. The CDR3 nucleotides are TGTGCCAGTAGTATAGAAAGGGCGACCACCGGGGAGCTGTTTTTT. Complete variable domain (other parts from reference TRBV19 and TRBJ2-2): DGGITQSPKYLFRKEGQNVTLSCEQNLNHDAMYWYRQDPGQGLRLIYYSQIVNDFQKGDIAEGYSVSREKKESFPLTVTSAQKNPTAFYLCASSIERATTGELFFGEGSRLTVL.

The table lists this clonotype with many counts. The chain combines TRBV4-3 with TRBJ1-2, with unresolved D. This CDR3 is built from 14 residues. Trimming removed 1 base at V and 4 bases at J, with 10 bases between. Germline-derived CDR1 and CDR2 are LGHNA and YSLEER. CDR3 protein: CASSQASTGYGYTF. In DNA, the CDR3 is TGCGCCAGCAGCCAAGCTTCCACTGGCTATGGCTACACCTTC.

This clonotype was seen ten or more times. The rearrangement links TRBV28 to TRBJ2-1; D possibly corresponds to TRBD2 (6 bases). Per germline, CDR1 MDHEN and CDR2 SYDVKM. V was clipped by 5 bases and J by 0 bases, with 20 bases between them. The length of the CDR3 is 18 residues. CDR3 bases: TGTGCCAGCAGTACCCTCATTATGCGGGGCAACTCCTACAATGAGCAGTTCTTC. Protein sequence: CASSTLIMRGNSYNEQFF.

Many counts were recorded for this clonotype. This rearrangement joins TRBV3-1 to TRBJ2-5; D possibly corresponds to TRBD2 (5 bases). Trimming took off 0 bases at V and 3 bases at J, with 11 bases between the two ends. The CDR3 is 15 amino acids. Germline CDR1 and CDR2: LGHDT and YNNKEL (reference sequence). The CDR3 DNA follows: TGTGCCAGCAGCCAAGATTGGGCGAGGGAAGAGACCCAGTACTTC. Translated: CASSQDWAREETQYF.

This clonotype has just a few counts. The rearrangement links TRBV12-3 or TRBV12-4 to TRBJ2-1; TRBD2 matches 9 bases. The length of the CDR3 is 14 residues. V lost 5 bases and J lost 9; bases outside the gene matches: 8. The CDR3 loop reads CASSNSGSRAEQFF. As DNA, the CDR3 is TGTGCCAGCAGTAATAGCGGGAGTCGGGCTGAGCAGTTCTTC.

This clonotype is categorized as medium-sized. CDR3 DNA: TGTGCCAGCAGCCTGGTCCGGGGTAGTAGCGATGAGCAGTTCTTC. It translates to CASSLVRGSSDEQFF. This chain connects TRBV5-4 to TRBJ2-1; the D gene is possibly TRBD2 (5 bases). Trimming stripped 4 bases from V and 8 bases from J, with 19 bases between. The germline gives CDR1 SGHNT, CDR2 YYREEE (reference sequence). CDR3 length equals 15 residues.

There are a few counts of this clonotype. The chain links TRBV28 to TRBJ1-5; D remains unclear. This CDR3 region has 16 residues. The V and J ends lost 2 bases and 4 bases respectively, with 15 bases between them. Germline-derived CDR1 and CDR2 are MDHEN and SYDVKM. Here the CDR3 DNA reads TGTGCCAGCAGTTTACCCTCACCGGCCCTAAATCAGCCCCAGCATTTT. This encodes CASSLPSPALNQPQHF.

This chain's CDR3 is CASSLGQLYEQYF. As DNA, the CDR3 is TGTGCCAGCAGCTTGGGACAGCTCTACGAGCAGTACTTC. The chain carries TRBV5-4 and TRBJ2-7, with D perhaps TRBD1 (5 bases). There are 13 residues in the CDR3. Per the germline V gene, CDR1 is SGHNT and CDR2 is YYREEE (reference sequence). V was pared by 0 bases and J by 3 bases, with 7 bases between.

The chain joins TRBV5-5 to TRBJ2-7, with 9 positions matching TRBD1. The CDR3 has 15 residues. Germline CDR1 and CDR2: SGHKS and YYEKEE (reference sequence). V gave up 4 bases and J gave up 3 bases; unmatched junction bases: 8. The CDR3 reads CASSPTGGSYYEQYF. As DNA, the CDR3 is TGTGCCAGCAGCCCCACAGGGGGCTCATACTACGAGCAGTACTTC.

This clonotype has more than one count but fewer than ten. This chain joins TRBV29-1 and TRBJ1-2; TRBD1 aligns across 8 bases. The CDR3 has 14 amino acids. Germline loops: CDR1 SQVTM, CDR2 ANQGSEA. CDR3 sequence: CLRGDRRTNYGYTF. In DNA, the CDR3 is TGCCTGAGGGGGGACAGGCGGACTAACTATGGCTACACCTTC.

In its sample, this clonotype ranks as large. The V gene is TRBV11-2, the J gene TRBJ2-3, with 10 bases aligning to TRBD1. With 7 bases clipped from V and 2 bases from J, the junction kept 12 bases outside the gene matches. The CDR3 contains 17 residues. Germline CDR1 and CDR2: SGHAT and FQNNGV. CDR3 coding DNA: TGTGCCAGCACCCCGCCGTTCGGGACAGGGGACACAGATACGCAGTATTTT. It translates to CASTPPFGTGDTDTQYF.

The sample holds many counts of this clonotype. CDR3 in amino acids: CASSLNRAGGEQYF. In DNA, the CDR3 is TGTGCCAGCAGCTTAAATAGAGCGGGTGGCGAGCAGTACTTC. This sequence joins TRBV7-3 and TRBJ2-7, with TRBD2 as a possible D gene (6 bases). V lost 1 base and J 6 bases, leaving 13 bases between the germline ends. Germline V lookup: CDR1 SGHTA, CDR2 FQGTGA. The CDR3 has 14 residues.

This clonotype was seen many times. The rearrangement joins TRBV18 to TRBJ2-7; D is possibly TRBD1 or TRBD2 (5 bases each). Germline V lookup: CDR1 KGHSH, CDR2 LQKENI. V was shortened by 3 bases and J by 7 bases, with 19 bases between the two germline ends. CDR3 size: 15 residues. The CDR3 DNA follows: TGTGCCAGCTCACCTAGATCGAGGGAGACAGAAGAGCAGTACTTC. Its translation is CASSPRSRETEEQYF.

This clonotype showed up many times. CDR3 sequence (DNA): TGCGCCAGCAGCCCCAGGGATGGCGGGGGCTACAATGAGCAGTTCTTC. Protein sequence: CASSPRDGGGYNEQFF. This chain uses TRBV5-1 with TRBJ2-1; 7 nucleotides match TRBD2. The V gene end was trimmed by 4 bases and the J gene end by 3 bases; junction bases not matched to a gene: 10. The CDR3 extends over 16 amino acids. Looked up from germline, CDR1 is SGHRS and CDR2 is YFSETQ.

The V gene is TRBV5-1, the J gene TRBJ2-5; D not resolved. The CDR3 contains 14 residues. Germline assignment: CDR1 SGHRS and CDR2 YFSETQ. V gave up 1 base and J gave up 5 bases, with 12 bases separating them. The CDR3 DNA is TGCGCCAGCAGCTTGTCACGGCCAGAGGAGACCCAGTACTTC. It encodes CASSLSRPEETQYF.